This note documents a single T cell receptor (beta chain) sequence. Its antigen is not known. CDR3 length: 11 residues. Trimming removed 8 bases from V and 3 bases from J, with 5 bases in between. Germline values: CDR1 MNHEY, CDR2 SVGEGT. The TCR alpha and TCR beta cDNA libraries, bearing sample barcodes and UMIs, were generated by 5'RACE using constant-segment primers. TCRdb itself ran the 5' RACE reads through MiXCR, one entry per CDR3 protein. This sample yields approximately 150,000 distinct CDR3 sequences, of which over 10% are seen a single time; 2.5% to 4% belongs to the top ten. The data stem from a study of T-cell memory formation after mild COVID-19. Study observations and caveats: The study found contracting CD4+ clones mainly in CM and EM and contracting CD8+ clones in EMRA.

This clonotype was sampled from a man between 18 and 29 years old who had mild COVID-19 (a few samples of this study predate the infection). Cell type and time point are not known. Sequencing was carried out using PBMCs or a T cell subset sorted from them (not recorded which). The V call is TRBV6-2 or TRBV6-3, the J call TRBJ1-5; D gene uncertain. DNA for the CDR3: TGTGCCAGCGGGGACAATCAGCCCCAGCATTTT. As protein: CASGDNQPQHF.